This T cell receptor (beta chain) was recovered during a study of CD8 T cells in Susac syndrome. Study-wide background: Roughly eight of the sequenced Susac syndrome patients were in remission, and roughly six had active disease. General study findings and limits: TCR sequencing and HLA analysis covered a relatively small number of individuals.

The RNA input was about 0.5 to 1 ug, and it was reverse transcribed with random hexamers. An immunoSEQ multiplex PCR amplified TCR beta CDR3 over 54 Vbeta and 13 Jbeta. TCRdb recomputed calls from the immunoSEQ multiplex PCR reads with MiXCR, one row per CDR3 protein. Of about 240,000 distinct CDR3 sequences listed, 90% to 96% are singletons. Each Susac syndrome patient had definite or probable disease by recently defined criteria. Concerning this clonotype: Its antigen is not known.

The germline V gene encodes CDR1 LNHDA and CDR2 SQIVND (reference sequence). This CDR3 has 15 residues. V was pared by 3 bases and J by 3 bases, with 14 bases between. This receptor was identified in a human donor with Susac syndrome. The sequenced sample consisted of CD4+ T cells from PBMCs. The chain couples TRBV19 to TRBJ1-2; D is uncertain. The CDR3 reads CASSIESAEYYGYTF. DNA for the CDR3: TGTGCCAGTAGTATCGAGAGCGCTGAATACTATGGCTACACCTTC.